Listed here is a single T cell receptor beta chain. This sample is drawn from a study of cytomegalovirus exposure and HLA in healthy donors. This CDR3 has 17 amino acids. The V gene end was trimmed by 2 bases and the J gene end by 7 bases; junction bases not matched to a gene: 12. CDR1 is SGHRS and CDR2 is YFSETQ in the germline V gene. Sequenced by immunoSEQ multiplex PCR; TCRdb stores in-frame clones only, minus some. The sample records 70,000 or so clones, 94% being singletons. The V and J genes are TRBV5-1 and TRBJ2-5; 12 nucleotides line up with TRBD2. The sequence was obtained from a woman aged 18-30 years in good health and CMV-seropositive. The sequenced sample was PBMCs. The CDR3 DNA follows: TGCGCCAGCAGCTTACGTACGACTAGCGGGAGTTATGGGACCCAGTACTTC. Its protein is CASSLRTTSGSYGTQYF.